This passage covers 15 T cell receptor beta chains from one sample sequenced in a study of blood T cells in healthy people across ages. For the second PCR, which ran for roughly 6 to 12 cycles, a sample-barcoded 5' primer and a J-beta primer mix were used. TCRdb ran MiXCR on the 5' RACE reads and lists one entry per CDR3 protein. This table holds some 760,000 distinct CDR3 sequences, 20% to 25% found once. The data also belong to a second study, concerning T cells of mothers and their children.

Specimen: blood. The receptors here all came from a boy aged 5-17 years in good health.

CDR3 nucleotide sequence: TGTGCCACCAGTGATTCCGACACGGCCAAAAACACTGAAGCTTTCTTT. This codes for CATSDSDTAKNTEAFF. J is TRBJ1-1 and V is TRBV24-1; unclear D gene. With 2 bases removed from V and 2 bases from J, the gap between germline ends came to 14 bases. The CDR3 has 16 amino acids. Germline values: CDR1 KGHDR, CDR2 SFDVKD.

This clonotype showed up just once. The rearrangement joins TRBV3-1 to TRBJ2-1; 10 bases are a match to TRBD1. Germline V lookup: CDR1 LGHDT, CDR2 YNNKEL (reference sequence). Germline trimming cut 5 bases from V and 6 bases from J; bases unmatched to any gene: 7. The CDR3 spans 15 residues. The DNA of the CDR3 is TGTGCCAGCAGCTATCGGACAGGGGGGGTCAATGAGCAGTTCTTC. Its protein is CASSYRTGGVNEQFF.

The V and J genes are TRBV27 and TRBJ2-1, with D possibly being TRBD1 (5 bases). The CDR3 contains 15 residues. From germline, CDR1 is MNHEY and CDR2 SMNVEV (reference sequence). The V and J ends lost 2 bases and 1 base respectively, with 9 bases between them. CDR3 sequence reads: CASSLQGKSYNEQFF. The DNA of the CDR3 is TGTGCCAGCAGTTTACAGGGAAAGTCCTACAATGAGCAGTTCTTC.

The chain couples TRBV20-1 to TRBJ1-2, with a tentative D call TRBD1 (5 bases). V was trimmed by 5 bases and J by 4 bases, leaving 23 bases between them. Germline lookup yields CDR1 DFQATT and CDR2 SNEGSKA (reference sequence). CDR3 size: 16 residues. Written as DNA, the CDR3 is TGCAGTGCTCCACGAGGGAGGTTGGGGGAGGGCTATGGCTACACCTTC. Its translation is CSAPRGRLGEGYGYTF.

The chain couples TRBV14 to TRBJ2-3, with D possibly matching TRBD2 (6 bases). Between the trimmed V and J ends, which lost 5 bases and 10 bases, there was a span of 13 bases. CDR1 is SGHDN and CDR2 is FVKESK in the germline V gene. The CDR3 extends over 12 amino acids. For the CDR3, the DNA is TGTGCCAGCAGCGGAAAATGGGGGGCGCAGTATTTT. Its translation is CASSGKWGAQYF.

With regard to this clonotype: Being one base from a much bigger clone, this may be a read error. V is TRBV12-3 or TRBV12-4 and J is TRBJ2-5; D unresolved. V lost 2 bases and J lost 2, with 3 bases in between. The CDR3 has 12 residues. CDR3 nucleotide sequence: TGTGCCAGCAGTTTAAAGCAAGAGACCCAGTACTTC. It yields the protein CASSLKQETQYF.

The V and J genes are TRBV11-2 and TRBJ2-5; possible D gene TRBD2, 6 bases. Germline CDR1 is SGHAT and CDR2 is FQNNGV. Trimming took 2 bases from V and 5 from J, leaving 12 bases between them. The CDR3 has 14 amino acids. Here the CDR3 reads CASSLRRERETQYF. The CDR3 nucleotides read TGTGCCAGCAGCTTACGCCGGGAGAGGGAGACCCAGTACTTC.

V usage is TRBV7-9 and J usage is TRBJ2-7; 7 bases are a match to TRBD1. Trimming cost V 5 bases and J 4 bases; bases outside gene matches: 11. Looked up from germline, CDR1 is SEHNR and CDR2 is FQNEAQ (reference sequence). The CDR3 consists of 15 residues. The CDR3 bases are TGTGCCAGCAGCGCAGAAGACAGGGAATGGTACGAGCAGTACTTC. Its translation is CASSAEDREWYEQYF.

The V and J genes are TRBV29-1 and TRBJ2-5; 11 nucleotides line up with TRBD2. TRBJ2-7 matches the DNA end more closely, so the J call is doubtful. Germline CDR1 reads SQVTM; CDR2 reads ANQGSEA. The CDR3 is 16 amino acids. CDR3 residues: CSVATLLAGVPYEQYF. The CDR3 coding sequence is TGCAGCGTTGCAACTTTACTAGCGGGAGTTCCCTACGAGCAGTACTTC.

The CDR3 loop reads CASSQWGYQRDAYEQYF. The DNA of the CDR3 is TGCGCCAGCAGTCAATGGGGGTATCAGCGGGACGCCTACGAGCAGTACTTC. This rearrangement joins TRBV23-1 to TRBJ2-7; TRBD2 matches at 7 bases. TRBV23-1 is given ORF status, its function remaining uncertain. This CDR3 has 17 residues. V gave up 1 base and J gave up 2 bases; unmatched junction bases: 11.

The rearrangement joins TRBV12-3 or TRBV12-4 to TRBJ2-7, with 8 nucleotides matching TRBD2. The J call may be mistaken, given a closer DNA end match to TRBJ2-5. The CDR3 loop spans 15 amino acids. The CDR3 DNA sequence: TGTGCCAGCAGTATGGTCGGCGGGGGGTCAGAGACCCAGTACTTC. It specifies CASSMVGGGSETQYF.

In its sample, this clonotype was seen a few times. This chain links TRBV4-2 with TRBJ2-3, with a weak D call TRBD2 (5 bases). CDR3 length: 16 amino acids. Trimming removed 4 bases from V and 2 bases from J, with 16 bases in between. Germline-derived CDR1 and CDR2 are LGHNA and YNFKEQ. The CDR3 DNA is TGTGCCAGCAGCCCCCGAGAAGAGCGGCCCACAGATACGCAGTATTTT. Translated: CASSPREERPTDTQYF.

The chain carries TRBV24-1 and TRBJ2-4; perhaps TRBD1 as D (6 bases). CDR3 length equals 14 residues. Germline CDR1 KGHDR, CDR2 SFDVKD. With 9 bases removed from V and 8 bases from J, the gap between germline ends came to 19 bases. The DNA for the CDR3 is TGTGCCACCTATCAGAGGGGGAGAAGCGACATTCAGTACTTC. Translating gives CATYQRGRSDIQYF.

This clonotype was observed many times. CDR3 bases: TGTGCCAGCAGTTTAGCGGGAGCGTCCGGGGAGCTGTTTTTT. As protein: CASSLAGASGELFF. The gene calls are TRBV12-3 or TRBV12-4 and TRBJ2-2; D possibly corresponds to TRBD2 (5 bases). The CDR3 loop spans 14 amino acids. V lost 0 bases and J 6 bases, leaving 8 bases between the germline ends.

CDR3 in amino acids: CASSQPSSGGLNTGELFF. The CDR3 nucleotides are TGCGCCAGCAGCCAACCCTCTAGCGGGGGCCTGAACACCGGGGAGCTGTTTTTT. The gene calls are TRBV5-1 and TRBJ2-2, with 10 bases lining up with TRBD2. This CDR3 has 18 residues. Germline V gene lookup returns CDR1 SGHRS and CDR2 YFSETQ. V shed 4 bases, J shed 1 base, and the junction held 10 bases outside the gene matches.